The clone carrying this T cell receptor beta chain was counted a few times. What it binds is not known. These data belong to a study of post-analysis software for immune sequencing data. About the study: The disease courses covered relapsing-remitting, secondary progressive and progressive-relapsing multiple sclerosis. Study-wide results and caveats: Controls significantly exceeded multiple sclerosis patients in normalized Chao1 diversity. Compared with controls, patients had more of roughly five TRBV segments, including TRBV5-6, TRBV5-1 and TRBV20-1. Batch-mates among the samples co-clustered strongly by F measure.

Presence of unique molecular identifiers characterized the TCR beta cDNA libraries. TCRdb processed the PCR reads anew with MiXCR; each CDR3 protein has one entry. The table shows roughly 800,000 distinct CDR3 sequences, with about 57% occurring only once. J was trimmed by 1 base and V by 5 bases; bases with no gene match: 14. Germline CDR1 reads SNHLY; CDR2 reads FYNNEI. The CDR3 extends over 19 amino acids. The TCR was taken from a girl between 10 and 17 years old with multiple sclerosis. Sequenced sample: blood. The rearrangement uses TRBV2 and TRBJ2-3; 11 nucleotides align to TRBD2. CDR3 nucleotides: TGTGCCAGCAGTCTCCAGACTAGCGGGAACTCGGAGGGCACAGATACGCAGTATTTT. It encodes CASSLQTSGNSEGTDTQYF.